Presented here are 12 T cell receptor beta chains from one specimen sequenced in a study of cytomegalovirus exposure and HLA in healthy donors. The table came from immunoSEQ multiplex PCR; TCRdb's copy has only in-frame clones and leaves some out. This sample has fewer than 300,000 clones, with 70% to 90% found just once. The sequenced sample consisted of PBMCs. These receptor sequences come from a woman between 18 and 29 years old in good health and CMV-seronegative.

DNA for the CDR3: TGCGCCAGCAGCTTGGTCGGGCTAGGAGCGGGACGGGTCGATGAGCAGTTCTTC. This encodes CASSLVGLGAGRVDEQFF. The chain carries TRBV5-1 and TRBJ2-1; 7 nucleotides line up with TRBD2. The trim removed 0 bases at V and 8 bases at J, leaving 17 bases unmatched. The CDR3 contains 18 residues. The V gene's germline CDR1 is SGHRS and CDR2 YFSETQ.

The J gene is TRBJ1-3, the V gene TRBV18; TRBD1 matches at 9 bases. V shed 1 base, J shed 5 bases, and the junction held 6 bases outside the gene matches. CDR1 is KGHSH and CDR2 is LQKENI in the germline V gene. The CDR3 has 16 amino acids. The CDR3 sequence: CASSPQGQGLRNTIYF. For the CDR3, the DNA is TGTGCCAGCTCACCACAGGGACAGGGTCTGAGAAACACCATATATTTT.

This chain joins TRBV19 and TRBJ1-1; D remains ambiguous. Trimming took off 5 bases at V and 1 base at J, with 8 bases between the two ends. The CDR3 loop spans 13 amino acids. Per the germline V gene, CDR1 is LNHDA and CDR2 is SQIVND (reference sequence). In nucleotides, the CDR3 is TGTGCCAGTAGTCATTTAGAGAACACTGAAGCTTTCTTT. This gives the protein CASSHLENTEAFF.

The CDR3: CASSYPGGRELFF. The CDR3 nucleotides read TGTGCCAGCAGTTACCCGGGGGGCCGGGAGCTGTTTTTT. This chain links TRBV6-6 with TRBJ2-2; D is perhaps TRBD2 (7 bases). This CDR3 comprises 13 residues. CDR1 and CDR2 from the germline V gene are MNHNY and SVGAGI (reference sequence). V gave up 2 bases and J gave up 9 bases, with 10 bases separating them.

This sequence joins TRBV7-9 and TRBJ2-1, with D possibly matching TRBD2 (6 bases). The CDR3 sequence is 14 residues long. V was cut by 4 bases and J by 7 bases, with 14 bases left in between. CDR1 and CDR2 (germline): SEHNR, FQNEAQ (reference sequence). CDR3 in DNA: TGTGCCAGCAGCTCAATACGGGAGAGGAATGAGCAGTTCTTC. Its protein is CASSSIRERNEQFF. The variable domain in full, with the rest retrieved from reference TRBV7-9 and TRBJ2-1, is DTGVSQNPRHKITKRGQNVTFRCDPISEHNRLYWYRQTLGQGPEFLTYFQNEAQLEKSRLLSDRFSAERPKGSFSTLEIQRTEQGDSAMYLCASSSIRERNEQFFGPGTRLTVL.

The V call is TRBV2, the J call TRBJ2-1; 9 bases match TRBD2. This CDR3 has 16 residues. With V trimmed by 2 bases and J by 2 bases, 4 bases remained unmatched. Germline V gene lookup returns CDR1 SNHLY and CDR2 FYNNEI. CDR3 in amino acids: CASSEMAGGAYNEQFF. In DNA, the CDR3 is TGTGCCAGCAGTGAAATGGCGGGAGGGGCCTACAATGAGCAGTTCTTC. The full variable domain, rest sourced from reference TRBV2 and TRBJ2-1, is EPEVTQTPSHQVTQMGQEVILRCVPISNHLYFYWYRQILGQKVEFLVSFYNNEISEKSEIFDDQFSVERPDGSNFTLKIRSTKLEDSAMYFCASSEMAGGAYNEQFFGPGTRLTVL.

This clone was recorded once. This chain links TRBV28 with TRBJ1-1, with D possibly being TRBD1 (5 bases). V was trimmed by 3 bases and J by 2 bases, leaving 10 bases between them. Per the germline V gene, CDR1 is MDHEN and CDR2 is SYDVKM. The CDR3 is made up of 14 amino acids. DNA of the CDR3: TGTGCCAGCAGTTTTGCGGGGGGTAACACTGAAGCTTTCTTT. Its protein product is CASSFAGGNTEAFF.

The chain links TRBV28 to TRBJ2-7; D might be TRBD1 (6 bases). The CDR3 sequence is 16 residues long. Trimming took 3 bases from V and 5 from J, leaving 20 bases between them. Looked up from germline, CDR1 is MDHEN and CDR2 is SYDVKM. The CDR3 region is CASSFVSVQGGNEQYF. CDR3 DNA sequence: TGTGCCAGCAGTTTTGTAAGCGTACAGGGTGGTAACGAGCAGTACTTC.

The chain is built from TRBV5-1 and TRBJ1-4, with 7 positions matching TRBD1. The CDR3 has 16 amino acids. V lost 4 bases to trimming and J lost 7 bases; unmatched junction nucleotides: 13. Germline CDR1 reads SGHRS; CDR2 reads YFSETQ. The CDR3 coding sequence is TGCGCCAGCAGCGGGCGAACAGGGGCGGTTCGTGAAAAACTGTTTTTT. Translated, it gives CASSGRTGAVREKLFF.

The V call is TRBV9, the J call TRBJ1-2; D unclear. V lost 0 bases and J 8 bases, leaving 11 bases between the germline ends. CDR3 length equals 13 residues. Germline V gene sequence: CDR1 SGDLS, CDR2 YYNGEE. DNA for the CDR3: TGTGCCAGCAGCGTAGGGCGGGTCGGGGGCTACACCTTC. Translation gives CASSVGRVGGYTF.

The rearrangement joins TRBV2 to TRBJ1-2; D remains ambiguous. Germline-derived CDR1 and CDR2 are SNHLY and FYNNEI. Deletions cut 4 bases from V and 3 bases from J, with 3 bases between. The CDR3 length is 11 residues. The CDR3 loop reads CASSADYGYTF. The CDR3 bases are TGTGCCAGCAGTGCTGACTATGGCTACACCTTC.

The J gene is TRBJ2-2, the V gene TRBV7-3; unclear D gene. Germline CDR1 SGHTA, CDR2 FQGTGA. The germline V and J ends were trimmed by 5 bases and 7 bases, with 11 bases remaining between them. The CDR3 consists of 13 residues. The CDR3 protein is CASSPSTGGELFF. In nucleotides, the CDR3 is TGTGCCAGCAGCCCCTCTACGGGCGGGGAGCTGTTTTTT.